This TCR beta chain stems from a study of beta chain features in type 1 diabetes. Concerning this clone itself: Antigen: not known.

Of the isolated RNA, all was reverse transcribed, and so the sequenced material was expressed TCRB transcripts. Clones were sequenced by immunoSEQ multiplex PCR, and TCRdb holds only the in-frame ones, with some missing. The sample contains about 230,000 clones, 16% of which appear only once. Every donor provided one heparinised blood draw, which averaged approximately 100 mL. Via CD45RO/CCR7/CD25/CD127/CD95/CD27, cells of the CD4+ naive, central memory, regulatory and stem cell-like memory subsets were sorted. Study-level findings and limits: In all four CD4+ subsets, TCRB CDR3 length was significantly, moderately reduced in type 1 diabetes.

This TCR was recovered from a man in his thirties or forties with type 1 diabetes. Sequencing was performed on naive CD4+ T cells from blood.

The CDR3 is CASSGSGGSTDTQYF. In DNA form, the CDR3 reads TGTGCCAGCAGCGGAAGCGGGGGAAGCACAGATACGCAGTATTTT. The J gene is TRBJ2-3, the V gene TRBV6-5; TRBD2 agrees at 8 bases. After removal of 6 bases from V and 0 bases from J, the junction contained 5 bases not matched to a gene. This CDR3 is built from 15 residues. Germline V gene lookup returns CDR1 MNHEY and CDR2 SVGAGI.